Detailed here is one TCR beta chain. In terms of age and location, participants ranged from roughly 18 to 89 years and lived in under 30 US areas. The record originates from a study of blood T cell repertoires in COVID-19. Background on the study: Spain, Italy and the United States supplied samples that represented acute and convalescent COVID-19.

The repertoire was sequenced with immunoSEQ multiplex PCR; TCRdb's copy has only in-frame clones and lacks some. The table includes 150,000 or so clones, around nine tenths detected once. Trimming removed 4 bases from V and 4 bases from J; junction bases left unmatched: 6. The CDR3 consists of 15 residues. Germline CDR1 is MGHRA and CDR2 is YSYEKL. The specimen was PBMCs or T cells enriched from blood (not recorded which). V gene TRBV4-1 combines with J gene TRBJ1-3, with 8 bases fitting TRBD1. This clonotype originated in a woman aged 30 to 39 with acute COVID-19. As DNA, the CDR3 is TGCGCCAGCAGCCCCCAGGGGGCGCAAGGAAACACCATATATTTT. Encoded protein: CASSPQGAQGNTIYF.